A selection of T cell receptor beta chains follows, all from one sample in a study of CD8+ T cells in alopecia areata. Some clones are missing from TCRdb's copy, which holds only in-frame ones; the method was immunoSEQ multiplex PCR. The sample has 90,000 to 100,000 clones, less than 50% seen once; the top ten hold approximately 1.5%. Sequencing input: CD4+ T cells sorted from blood. The origin of the receptors is a human donor with alopecia areata. The CDR3 runs from the conserved cysteine through the conserved F or W. The D gene is left open where the match is weak. Not all rows give a size; the values are once, few, many and, for expanded clones, a class.

>TRBD2|few|TRBV7-2|TRBJ2-3
TGTGCCAGCAGCAGAAGAAGCGGGGGGGCGGTAGATACGCAGTATTTT
CASSRRSGGAVDTQYF
>TRBD2|NA|TRBV7-9|TRBJ2-7
TGTGCCAGCAGCTCCTCCTTCTCGAGCGGGAGGGAGGGCGAGCAGTACTTC
CASSSSFSSGREGEQYF
>NA|NA|TRBV18|TRBJ2-5
TGTGCCAGCTCACCAGGGGTCAACGCCGAGACCCAGTACTTC
CASSPGVNAETQYF
>TRBD1|NA|TRBV30|TRBJ1-5
TGTGCCTGCGGAACCCGAACAGGGGGCGCGGGACAGCCCCAGCATTTT
CACGTRTGGAGQPQHF
>TRBD1|NA|TRBV29-1|TRBJ1-2
TGCAGCGTCGAGACCAGGGGGCTTAACTATGGCTACACCTTC
CSVETRGLNYGYTF
>TRBD1|NA|TRBV5-1|TRBJ2-5
TGCGCCAGCAGCCCGGACAGGGAGGTGGAGACCCAGTACTTC
CASSPDREVETQYF
>NA|few|TRBV29-1|TRBJ2-5
TGCAGCGTTGAAGGTGTCGGGGCCGGAGGGGCCCAGTACTTC
CSVEGVGAGGAQYF
>NA|few|TRBV19|TRBJ2-1
TGTGCCAGTAGCCAAGAGGACCCGGCGACTTACAATGAGCAGTTCTTC
CASSQEDPATYNEQFF
>TRBD1|NA|TRBV2|TRBJ2-7
TGTGCCAGCGGCCGGGACAGGGACCACGAGCAGTACTTC
CASGRDRDHEQYF
>TRBD2|few|TRBV19|TRBJ2-7
TGTGCCAGTAGGTATAGCGGGAGGACCTCCTACGAGCAGTACTTC
CASRYSGRTSYEQYF
>NA|NA|TRBV27|TRBJ1-2
TGTGCCAGCAGTCCACTAAGTAGGATTGTTCAGGGCGGCTATGGCTACACCTTC
CASSPLSRIVQGGYGYTF
>NA|few|TRBV6-5|TRBJ2-7
TGTGCCAGCAGTTACAACAGGGTTCCATACGAGCAGTACTTC
CASSYNRVPYEQYF
>NA|NA|TRBV27|TRBJ1-6
TGTGCCAGCAGTTTTTGGGGTTCACCCCTCCACTTT
CASSFWGSPLHF
>NA|NA|TRBV25-1|TRBJ2-1
TGTGCCAGCAGTGAAGTGGGCTCCTACAATGAGCAGTTCTTC
CASSEVGSYNEQFF
>TRBD2|few|TRBV6-6|TRBJ2-7
TGTGCCAGCATGGGGACTAGCGGGGGCTACGAGCAGTACTTC
CASMGTSGGYEQYF
>TRBD1|NA|TRBV27|TRBJ1-2
TGTGCCAGTAGATTTTCAGGGGGTGCCGGGTACACCTTC
CASRFSGGAGYTF
>NA|NA|TRBV30|TRBJ1-2
TGTGCCTGGAGTGTACTGGGTGGCTACACCTTC
CAWSVLGGYTF
>NA|NA|TRBV14|TRBJ2-5
TGTGCCAGCAGCCAAGCGGGATCGTACCAAGAGACCCAGTACTTC
CASSQAGSYQETQYF
>TRBD2|NA|TRBV18|TRBJ2-1
TGTGCCAGCTCACCTCCGGGACTAGCGGGAGGGCCCAATGAGCAGTTCTTC
CASSPPGLAGGPNEQFF
>NA|NA|TRBV30|TRBJ1-6
TGTGCCTGGAGTGTACAAATCCGTTCACCCCTCCACTTT
CAWSVQIRSPLHF
>NA|NA|TRBV5-1|TRBJ2-6
TGCGCCAGCAGAACGTCGCCGATCGGAGGGGCCAACGTCCTGACTTTC
CASRTSPIGGANVLTF
>NA|few|TRBV28|TRBJ2-7
TGTGCCAGCTGGAACAGAGGCTCCTACGAGCAGTACTTC
CASWNRGSYEQYF
>NA|once|TRBV30|TRBJ1-2
TGTGCCCGGGGGAGGCGTGACTATGGCTACACCTTC
CARGRRDYGYTF
>NA|few|TRBV19|TRBJ1-2
TGTGCCAGTACCCCGCCGGCGAGGGGACTCTATGGCTACACCTTC
CASTPPARGLYGYTF
>TRBD1|NA|TRBV28|TRBJ2-1
TGTGCCAGCAGACCGGACAGGGGGGGTAATGAGCAGTTCTTC
CASRPDRGGNEQFF
>NA|many|TRBV28|TRBJ2-1
TGTGCCAGCAGTTCCCGGACTACGGAGCAGTTCTTC
CASSSRTTEQFF
>NA|NA|TRBV4-3|TRBJ2-3
TGCGCCAGCAGCCCCGCATACACAGATACGCAGTATTTT
CASSPAYTDTQYF
>TRBD1|NA|TRBV7-2|TRBJ2-7
TGTGCCAGCAGCTTCCTTGTACAGGGGGCTAACGAGCAGTACTTC
CASSFLVQGANEQYF
>NA|once|TRBV30|TRBJ1-5
TGTGCCTGGAGTGTACTTGGGGCAGGGGAGAACAATCAGCCCCAGCATTTT
CAWSVLGAGENNQPQHF
>NA|NA|TRBV30|TRBJ1-2
TGTGCCTGGTACCGCGGAGGTAATGGCTACACCTTC
CAWYRGGNGYTF
>NA|NA|TRBV7-9|TRBJ1-5
TGTGCCAGCAGCTTAGTGCAGCATCAGCCCCAGCATTTT
CASSLVQHQPQHF
>NA|few|TRBV7-9|TRBJ2-2
TGTGCCAGCAGGAGCGGACAAAACACCGGGGAGCTGTTTTTT
CASRSGQNTGELFF
>NA|few|TRBV30|TRBJ1-2
TGTGCCTGGAGTCGCCGAACAGACTATAACTATGGCTACACCTTC
CAWSRRTDYNYGYTF
>NA|NA|TRBV4-2|TRBJ1-2
TGTGCCAGCAGCCAAGTGGAACAGGTGTATGGCTACACCTTC
CASSQVEQVYGYTF
>TRBD2|few|TRBV29-1|TRBJ2-1
TGCAGCGTTCCGGGGAGGCATATGGCGGCGGGGGTCTACAATGAGCAGTTCTTC
CSVPGRHMAAGVYNEQFF
>TRBD1|few|TRBV5-1|TRBJ2-5
TGCGCCAGCAGCAACGGAGGGACAGGGGATATTGAGACCCAGTACTTC
CASSNGGTGDIETQYF
>NA|few|TRBV29-1|TRBJ2-1
TGCAGCGTTGTCCGCGAGAGCTCCTACAATGAGCAGTTCTTC
CSVVRESSYNEQFF
>NA|NA|TRBV29-1|TRBJ2-7
TGCAGCGTTGAACGGGGCTACGAGCAGTACTTC
CSVERGYEQYF
>NA|NA|TRBV29-1|TRBJ1-2
TGCAGCGCTGGCGGAAACTCCCAGGGAAGCGGCTACACCTTC
CSAGGNSQGSGYTF
>NA|NA|TRBV28|TRBJ1-5
TGTGCCAGCAGTAATAATCAGCCCCAGCATTTT
CASSNNQPQHF
>NA|NA|TRBV5-1|TRBJ2-7
TGCGCCAGCAGCTATTTCGACGGACCGGGGTACGAGCAGTACTTC
CASSYFDGPGYEQYF
>NA|few|TRBV15|TRBJ1-2
TGTGCCACCAGCAGAGATCCAGGAGAGGGCTACACCTTC
CATSRDPGEGYTF
>NA|few|TRBV14|TRBJ2-3
TGTGCCAGCAGCCAAGATGTGAGCGCAGATACGCAGTATTTT
CASSQDVSADTQYF
>NA|few|TRBV11-2|TRBJ2-5
TGTGCCAGCAGCTTATCCTTGGGAGAGACCCAGTACTTC
CASSLSLGETQYF
>TRBD1|NA|TRBV5-4|TRBJ2-1
TGTGCCAGCAGCCGAGACGGGACAGGCCATGAGAAGCAGTTCTTC
CASSRDGTGHEKQFF
>NA|few|TRBV21-1|TRBJ2-5
TGTGCCAGCAGCTCCCGAATACGGGCAGGGGGCCCTAACGAGACCCAGTACTTC
CASSSRIRAGGPNETQYF
>NA|NA|TRBV5-8|TRBJ1-2
TGTGCCAGCACCAAGGTCTGGGGCGACAGCAACTATGGCTACACCTTC
CASTKVWGDSNYGYTF
>TRBD1|NA|TRBV29-1|TRBJ1-3
TGCAGCGTGGGACAGACCTCTGGAAACACCATATATTTT
CSVGQTSGNTIYF
>TRBD2|few|TRBV29-1|TRBJ2-1
TGCAGCGCCGAGGTAGCGGGAGGGAAGTTCTTC
CSAEVAGGKFF
>NA|NA|TRBV18|TRBJ2-1
TGTGCCAGCTCGTCCTACTTGAATAGTGAGCAGTTCTTC
CASSSYLNSEQFF
>TRBD2|NA|TRBV29-1|TRBJ2-7
TGCAGCTTCTCCAGCAGCGGGGGATACGAGCAGTACTTC
CSFSSSGGYEQYF
>TRBD1|NA|TRBV7-9|TRBJ1-5
TGTGCCAGCACCTTACCCGACAGGGCGATTTGCAATCAGCCCCAGCATTTT
CASTLPDRAICNQPQHF
>TRBD1|NA|TRBV27|TRBJ2-2
TGTGCCAGCAGTTCCCCGGGGACAGTAAACACCGGGGAGCTGTTTTTT
CASSSPGTVNTGELFF
>NA|NA|TRBV7-2|TRBJ2-5
TGTGCCAGCAGCAAGAATAGGAGGGCCGAGACCCAGTACTTC
CASSKNRRAETQYF
>NA|NA|TRBV2|TRBJ1-2
TGTGCCAGCAGTGAACGAGGCAGGGTCATCTATGGCTACACCTTC
CASSERGRVIYGYTF